Listed below are T cell receptor beta chains from one sample, sequenced in a study of Tregs in tolerant kidney transplant recipients. The data were produced by immunoSEQ multiplex PCR, yet TCRdb's version contains in-frame clones alone and is incomplete. The sample shows 60,000 to 70,000 clones, 80% to 95% of them seen only once. The specimen was CD8+ T cells from blood, collected before the transplant. Receptors were obtained from a human donor who received a combined kidney and bone marrow transplant. Both conserved end residues are part of each CDR3. The D gene is left open where the match is weak.

>TRBV7-9|TRBJ2-2|NA
TGTGCCAGCAGCTTAGCGGGGCCAAGGAACACCGGGGAGCTGTTTTTT
CASSLAGPRNTGELFF
>TRBV7-3|TRBJ2-3|TRBD2
TGTGCCAGCAGCTTAGTTAGCGGGAGGGCCCAAGATACGCAGTATTTT
CASSLVSGRAQDTQYF
>TRBV30|TRBJ2-5|TRBD2
TGTGCCTGGAGCCTCGGAGCTAGCGGGGCGGAGACCCAGTACTTC
CAWSLGASGAETQYF
>TRBV2|TRBJ2-1|TRBD2
TGTGCCAGCAGTGACGGAGCGGGAGTGGTTTATGAGCAGTTCTTC
CASSDGAGVVYEQFF
>TRBV7-3|TRBJ2-7|NA
TGTGCCAGCAGAGGGGGAGCTGGCGAGCAGTACTTC
CASRGGAGEQYF
>TRBV9|TRBJ2-7|TRBD1
TGTGCCAGCAGCGTAGTACAGGGGGACGAGCAGTACTTC
CASSVVQGDEQYF
>TRBV19|TRBJ1-4|TRBD1
TGTGCCAGTAGTCCCCAGGGGGCTCGTGAAAAACTGTTTTTT
CASSPQGAREKLFF
>TRBV27|TRBJ1-5|NA
TGTGCCAGCAGTCTGCGGGGCAATCAGCCCCAGCATTTT
CASSLRGNQPQHF
>TRBV7-3|TRBJ2-3|NA
NA
CASSQGASVPGETDTQYF
>TRBV13|TRBJ2-5|NA
TGTGCCAGCAGCTTAGACAGGTACCAAGAGACCCAGTACTTC
CASSLDRYQETQYF
>TRBV2|TRBJ2-7|NA
TGTGCCAGCAGTGAAATAGGGGGAGCTATCGAGCAGTACTTC
CASSEIGGAIEQYF